A selection of T cell receptor beta chains follows, all from one sample in a study of spatial heterogeneity in lung cancer. MiXCR, run by TCRdb on the 5' RACE reads, gives a single entry per CDR3 protein. The sample consists of fewer than 25,000 distinct CDR3 sequences, 8% to 10% of them appearing once. Sequenced material: PBMCs, taken at follow-up. The source is a male donor with early-stage non-small cell lung cancer. Both conserved end residues are part of each CDR3. Each record gives: clone size, V gene, D gene, J gene, CDR3 protein, CDR3 DNA. A D gene is named only where the DNA matches it firmly. The size entry is marked missing in some rows and otherwise reads once, few, many or a size class.

abundance: few
v_gene: TRBV10-3
d_gene: NA
j_gene: TRBJ1-1
CDR3aa: CAICPGLNTEAFF
CDR3nt: TGTGCCATCTGTCCAGGATTGAACACTGAAGCTTTCTTT

abundance: many
v_gene: TRBV7-9
d_gene: NA
j_gene: TRBJ1-3
CDR3aa: CASSLPRRMGNTIYF
CDR3nt: TGTGCCAGCAGCTTACCCCGACGAATGGGAAACACCATATATTTT

abundance: few
v_gene: TRBV29-1
d_gene: NA
j_gene: TRBJ2-7
CDR3aa: CSVVRGSSSYEQYF
CDR3nt: TGCAGCGTTGTGAGGGGTTCGAGCTCCTACGAGCAGTACTTC

abundance: NA
v_gene: TRBV3-1
d_gene: NA
j_gene: TRBJ2-5
CDR3aa: CASSHLGETQYF
CDR3nt: TGTGCCAGCAGCCACCTTGGGGAGACCCAGTACTTC

abundance: many
v_gene: TRBV28
d_gene: TRBD1
j_gene: TRBJ1-2
CDR3aa: CASSPNPGQGHYGYTF
CDR3nt: TGTGCCAGCAGTCCGAATCCGGGACAGGGCCACTATGGCTACACCTTC

abundance: NA
v_gene: TRBV5-1
d_gene: NA
j_gene: TRBJ2-7
CDR3aa: CASSLSQGVGYEQYF
CDR3nt: TGCGCCAGCAGCTTGTCGCAGGGAGTCGGCTACGAGCAGTACTTC

abundance: NA
v_gene: TRBV7-8
d_gene: NA
j_gene: TRBJ2-3
CDR3aa: CASSSRDGRTDTQYF
CDR3nt: TGTGCCAGCAGCTCCCGGGACGGACGCACAGATACGCAGTATTTT

abundance: NA
v_gene: TRBV5-5
d_gene: NA
j_gene: TRBJ2-7
CDR3aa: CASSRLGTGSYEQYF
CDR3nt: TGTGCCAGCAGCCGACTCGGGACTGGATCCTACGAGCAGTACTTC

abundance: many
v_gene: TRBV28
d_gene: NA
j_gene: TRBJ2-7
CDR3aa: CASSPGYRGGEEQYF
CDR3nt: TGTGCCAGCAGTCCAGGTTACAGGGGCGGGGAGGAGCAGTACTTC

abundance: once
v_gene: TRBV7-2
d_gene: NA
j_gene: TRBJ2-4
CDR3aa: CASSFGFLKNIQYF
CDR3nt: TGTGCCAGCAGCTTCGGATTCTTGAAAAACATTCAGTACTTC

abundance: many
v_gene: TRBV2
d_gene: TRBD1
j_gene: TRBJ2-5
CDR3aa: CATHRTGQGAQYF
CDR3nt: TGTGCCACCCACCGGACAGGCCAGGGGGCCCAGTACTTC

abundance: many
v_gene: TRBV4-3
d_gene: NA
j_gene: TRBJ2-3
CDR3aa: CASSALEGATTDTQYF
CDR3nt: TGCGCCAGCAGCGCCCTCGAGGGCGCAACCACAGATACGCAGTATTTT

abundance: NA
v_gene: TRBV7-9
d_gene: NA
j_gene: TRBJ2-4
CDR3aa: CASTIGGARNIQYF
CDR3nt: TGTGCCAGCACCATTGGGGGTGCTCGGAACATTCAGTACTTC

abundance: many
v_gene: TRBV6-6
d_gene: TRBD1
j_gene: TRBJ2-7
CDR3aa: CASSQTGVEQYF
CDR3nt: TGTGCCAGCAGTCAAACAGGGGTCGAGCAGTACTTC

abundance: many
v_gene: TRBV5-4
d_gene: TRBD1
j_gene: TRBJ1-3
CDR3aa: CASSPDRGRNTIYF
CDR3nt: TGTGCCAGCAGCCCCGACAGGGGAAGAAACACCATATATTTT

abundance: many
v_gene: TRBV3-1
d_gene: NA
j_gene: TRBJ2-6
CDR3aa: CASSQGFGLSGANVLTF
CDR3nt: TGTGCCAGCAGCCAAGGATTTGGCCTCTCTGGGGCCAACGTCCTGACTTTC

abundance: many
v_gene: TRBV29-1
d_gene: NA
j_gene: TRBJ2-7
CDR3aa: CSVVDSHSYEQYF
CDR3nt: TGCAGCGTTGTAGACTCCCACTCCTACGAGCAGTACTTC

abundance: NA
v_gene: TRBV21-1
d_gene: NA
j_gene: TRBJ1-2
CDR3aa: CASSAHWGGRHGYTF
CDR3nt: TGTGCCAGCAGCGCTCATTGGGGAGGTCGGCATGGCTACACCTTC

abundance: many
v_gene: TRBV4-1
d_gene: TRBD1
j_gene: TRBJ1-2
CDR3aa: CASSPGRARDRANYGYTF
CDR3nt: TGCGCCAGCAGCCCAGGTAGGGCCCGGGACAGAGCTAACTATGGCTACACCTTC

abundance: many
v_gene: TRBV7-8
d_gene: TRBD1
j_gene: TRBJ1-1
CDR3aa: CASRDRVNTEAFF
CDR3nt: TGTGCCAGCAGGGACAGGGTGAACACTGAAGCTTTCTTT

abundance: many
v_gene: TRBV20-1
d_gene: NA
j_gene: TRBJ2-5
CDR3aa: CSARAPGETQYF
CDR3nt: TGCAGTGCCAGGGCCCCTGGGGAGACCCAGTACTTC

abundance: few
v_gene: TRBV5-1
d_gene: TRBD1
j_gene: TRBJ1-1
CDR3aa: CASSGGQVTEAFF
CDR3nt: TGCGCCAGCAGTGGGGGACAGGTAACTGAAGCTTTCTTT

abundance: NA
v_gene: TRBV27
d_gene: NA
j_gene: TRBJ2-5
CDR3aa: CASSFRETQYF
CDR3nt: TGTGCCAGCAGTTTCAGAGAGACCCAGTACTTC

abundance: NA
v_gene: TRBV5-5
d_gene: TRBD1
j_gene: TRBJ1-2
CDR3aa: CASSRVPTGLNGYTF
CDR3nt: TGTGCCAGCAGCCGCGTACCGACAGGGTTAAATGGCTACACCTTC

abundance: many
v_gene: TRBV20-1
d_gene: TRBD2
j_gene: TRBJ2-3
CDR3aa: CSARRTSKRDTQYF
CDR3nt: TGCAGTGCTAGACGGACTAGCAAGAGAGATACGCAGTATTTT

abundance: NA
v_gene: TRBV28
d_gene: TRBD2
j_gene: TRBJ2-5
CDR3aa: CASSLAGGLQETQYF
CDR3nt: TGTGCCAGCAGTTTAGCGGGGGGCCTACAAGAGACCCAGTACTTC

abundance: NA
v_gene: TRBV25-1
d_gene: NA
j_gene: TRBJ2-7
CDR3aa: CVSSGRISYEQYF
CDR3nt: TGTGTCAGCTCGGGACGGATCTCCTACGAGCAGTACTTC

abundance: NA
v_gene: TRBV20-1
d_gene: NA
j_gene: TRBJ1-1
CDR3aa: CSAPPDGGTEAFF
CDR3nt: TGCAGTGCTCCTCCGGACGGGGGGACTGAAGCTTTCTTT

abundance: many
v_gene: TRBV20-1
d_gene: NA
j_gene: TRBJ1-1
CDR3aa: CSARDRGQNTEAFF
CDR3nt: TGCAGTGCTAGAGACAGGGGTCAGAACACTGAAGCTTTCTTT

abundance: NA
v_gene: TRBV18
d_gene: NA
j_gene: TRBJ1-2
CDR3aa: CASSPPGTEYGYTF
CDR3nt: TGTGCCAGCTCACCACCGGGGACGGAATATGGCTACACCTTC

abundance: many
v_gene: TRBV28
d_gene: TRBD1
j_gene: TRBJ1-1
CDR3aa: CASREPSGTGTEAFF
CDR3nt: TGTGCCAGCAGGGAACCCTCCGGGACAGGCACTGAAGCTTTCTTT

abundance: many
v_gene: TRBV3-1
d_gene: TRBD2
j_gene: TRBJ2-3
CDR3aa: CASSPVAGGTDTQYF
CDR3nt: TGTGCCAGCAGCCCCGTAGCGGGGGGCACAGATACGCAGTATTTT

abundance: many
v_gene: TRBV20-1
d_gene: TRBD2
j_gene: TRBJ2-3
CDR3aa: CSAGLAGGSTDTQYF
CDR3nt: TGCAGTGCGGGACTAGCGGGGGGGAGCACAGATACGCAGTATTTT

abundance: NA
v_gene: TRBV7-2
d_gene: NA
j_gene: TRBJ2-7
CDR3aa: CASSLATSYEQYF
CDR3nt: TGTGCCAGCAGCTTAGCTACCAGCTACGAGCAGTACTTC

abundance: many
v_gene: TRBV24-1
d_gene: TRBD1
j_gene: TRBJ2-1
CDR3aa: CATSDPGTRGLDEQFF
CDR3nt: TGTGCCACCAGTGACCCCGGGACAAGGGGGCTGGATGAGCAGTTCTTC

abundance: many
v_gene: TRBV3-1
d_gene: NA
j_gene: TRBJ1-5
CDR3aa: CASSQGPQPQHF
CDR3nt: TGTGCCAGCAGCCAGGGGCCCCAGCCCCAGCATTTT

abundance: NA
v_gene: TRBV29-1
d_gene: TRBD1
j_gene: TRBJ2-1
CDR3aa: CSVGQGVNEQFF
CDR3nt: TGCAGCGTTGGACAGGGGGTTAATGAGCAGTTCTTC

abundance: many
v_gene: TRBV28
d_gene: TRBD1
j_gene: TRBJ1-2
CDR3aa: CASSLRGPYGYTF
CDR3nt: TGTGCCAGCAGTCTCAGGGGGCCCTATGGCTACACCTTC

abundance: NA
v_gene: TRBV29-1
d_gene: NA
j_gene: TRBJ2-1
CDR3aa: CSVSGYSNEQFF
CDR3nt: TGCAGCGTCTCAGGGTATTCCAATGAGCAGTTCTTC

abundance: NA
v_gene: TRBV11-3
d_gene: NA
j_gene: TRBJ2-7
CDR3aa: CASSPGMQGYEQYF
CDR3nt: TGTGCCAGCAGCCCAGGAATGCAGGGCTACGAGCAGTACTTC

abundance: many
v_gene: TRBV10-3
d_gene: TRBD1
j_gene: TRBJ1-6
CDR3aa: CATSTGGSSNSPLHF
CDR3nt: TGTGCCACCAGTACAGGGGGATCGAGTAATTCACCCCTCCACTTT

abundance: many
v_gene: TRBV11-2
d_gene: NA
j_gene: TRBJ2-6
CDR3aa: CASSSPHSSGANVLTF
CDR3nt: TGTGCCAGCAGCTCCCCACATAGCTCTGGGGCCAACGTCCTGACTTTC

abundance: many
v_gene: TRBV14
d_gene: NA
j_gene: TRBJ2-2
CDR3aa: CASSQGTSTITGELFF
CDR3nt: TGTGCCAGCAGCCAAGGGACATCGACAATCACCGGGGAGCTGTTTTTT

abundance: NA
v_gene: TRBV7-8
d_gene: NA
j_gene: TRBJ1-2
CDR3aa: CASSFDPPNGYTF
CDR3nt: TGTGCCAGCAGCTTCGACCCACCGAATGGCTACACCTTC

abundance: many
v_gene: TRBV6-2/TRBV6-3
d_gene: NA
j_gene: TRBJ1-1
CDR3aa: CASSYSVNTEAFF
CDR3nt: TGTGCCAGCAGTTACAGTGTGAACACTGAAGCTTTCTTT

abundance: NA
v_gene: TRBV12-3/TRBV12-4
d_gene: TRBD1
j_gene: TRBJ1-5
CDR3aa: CASSLADRAYQPQHF
CDR3nt: TGTGCCAGCAGTTTAGCGGACAGGGCCTATCAGCCCCAGCATTTT

abundance: few
v_gene: TRBV27
d_gene: TRBD1
j_gene: TRBJ2-7
CDR3aa: CASSLPLTGGPYEQYF
CDR3nt: TGTGCCAGCAGTTTACCTCTCACAGGGGGCCCCTACGAGCAGTACTTC

abundance: NA
v_gene: TRBV20-1
d_gene: NA
j_gene: TRBJ2-2
CDR3aa: CSASPGPDTGELFF
CDR3nt: TGCAGTGCTAGCCCGGGACCGGACACCGGGGAGCTGTTTTTT

abundance: many
v_gene: TRBV20-1
d_gene: NA
j_gene: TRBJ2-7
CDR3aa: CSARGGTASYEQYF
CDR3nt: TGCAGTGCTAGAGGCGGGACAGCCTCCTACGAGCAGTACTTC

abundance: few
v_gene: TRBV12-3/TRBV12-4
d_gene: NA
j_gene: TRBJ1-2
CDR3aa: CASSPGGGWGYTF
CDR3nt: TGTGCCAGCAGCCCTGGGGGGGGTTGGGGCTACACCTTC

abundance: many
v_gene: TRBV5-1
d_gene: TRBD2
j_gene: TRBJ2-3
CDR3aa: CASSSGLAGSTDTQYF
CDR3nt: TGCGCCAGCAGCTCGGGACTAGCGGGGTCCACAGATACGCAGTATTTT

abundance: NA
v_gene: TRBV6-1
d_gene: NA
j_gene: TRBJ2-1
CDR3aa: CASSEYRGGEGQFF
CDR3nt: TGTGCCAGCAGTGAATACAGAGGGGGGGAGGGGCAGTTCTTC